The source of this T cell receptor (beta chain) is a study of a mutant IDH1 vaccine in newly diagnosed glioma. Study in general: Radiotherapy alone preceded vaccination by 4-6 weeks; alternatively, vaccination started with temozolomide cycles. Patients arrived already treated with radiotherapy, temozolomide, or both, most having had both.

As to time point: week 35, safety follow-up. A 20-mer mutant IDH1 peptide at 300 ug was injected subcutaneously with topical imiquimod. Trimming took 4 bases from V and 5 from J, leaving 5 bases between them. The CDR3 covers 11 residues. Germline loops: CDR1 SEHNR, CDR2 FQNEAQ (reference sequence). Turning to this clone: Its antigen is currently unknown.

Regarding the study as a whole: There were vaccine-induced immune responses in 85% to 95% of the patients. Pseudoprogression seemed unrelated to changes in top peripheral T cell clonotypes.

Assay: immunoSEQ multiplex PCR; the TCRdb copy retains only in-frame clones and omits some. The repertoire holds about 48,000 clones, around four fifths seen once, with approximately 6.3% in the top ten. The chain has TRBV7-9 and TRBJ1-2; D gene unclear. The source was PBMCs, collected from a glioma patient whose treatment included an IDH1 peptide vaccine. This receptor was obtained from a man between 35 and 55 years old with glioma. The DNA of the CDR3 is TGTGCCAGCAGCTCCCAGTATGGCTACACCTTC. Amino acids: CASSSQYGYTF.